This T cell receptor (beta chain) is from a study of regulatory T cells in long-lasting Graves disease. Study as a whole: Persistent Graves' disease required over 5 years of antithyroid drugs and positive TSH receptor antibodies.

General observations from the study: Since the sample size was small, accuracy may have been reduced. With persistent disease, TRBV28, TRBJ1-2 and TRBJ2-5 were the favored segments.

Sample time point: persistent/refractory GD, antithyroid drugs over 5 years with positive TRAb. PBMCs provided the RNA from which the TCR library was made. An endocrinology department located in Xi'an, China, was where the patients came from. Germline V gives CDR1 SGHRS, CDR2 YFSETQ. The CDR3 is made up of 15 amino acids. Germline trimming cut 3 bases from V and 7 bases from J; bases unmatched to any gene: 11. Libraries of TCR beta came from iRepertoire HTBI primers plus Arm-PCR of CDR3 regions. TCRdb processed the multiplex PCR reads anew with MiXCR; each CDR3 protein has one entry. The top ten hold over 25% of the sample, which has approximately 440,000 distinct CDR3 sequences, about a quarter seen once. A remark on this clonotype: Its antigen is not known.

This chain uses TRBV5-1 with TRBJ1-2; TRBD1 aligns across 8 bases. Specimen: peripheral blood mononuclear cells (PBMCs), collected when the disease was refractory, from a patient treated with antithyroid drugs. The clonotype originates from a female donor with Graves disease. The CDR3 loop is CASSSDGQGFSGYTF. CDR3 DNA: TGCGCCAGCAGCTCGGATGGACAGGGTTTCTCTGGCTACACCTTC. The whole variable domain, filled in from reference TRBV5-1 and TRBJ1-2, reads KAGVTQTPRYLIKTRGQQVTLSCSPISGHRSVSWYQQTPGQGLQFLFEYFSETQRNKGNFPGRFSGRQFSNSRSEMNVSTLELGDSALYLCASSSDGQGFSGYTFGSGTRLTVV.